This T cell receptor (beta chain) was captured by sequencing in a study of CD8 T cells in ankylosing spondylitis. Study conclusions and caveats: About 8 highly homologous variants formed a TCR beta motif that appeared characteristic of ankylosing spondylitis blood.

The table lists this clonotype with many counts. Its antigen is not identified. This CDR3 has 14 residues. Losses at the gene ends were 6 bases for V and 5 bases for J; bases not matched to a gene: 9. Germline assignment: CDR1 ENHRY and CDR2 SYGVKD. By quantitative 5'-RACE with molecular barcodes, the TCR beta libraries were made. TCRdb processed the 5' RACE reads anew with MiXCR; each CDR3 protein has one entry. The sample includes roughly 200,000 distinct CDR3 sequences, approximately 24% of them seen just once. The V gene is TRBV10-3, the J gene TRBJ1-1, with 7 bases aligning to TRBD1. This clonotype was obtained from a male donor with ankylosing spondylitis or in good health (not recorded which). Sequencing input: blood, either unsorted or a sorted T cell fraction (not recorded which). The CDR3 reads CAIRGEQGKTEAFF. The CDR3 region has the DNA TGTGCCATCAGGGGAGAACAGGGGAAGACTGAAGCTTTCTTT.